The clone carrying this T cell receptor beta chain was recorded at least ten times. These data come from a study of human T cells and chemical hapten exposure. Study-wide background: Scalp application of diphenylcyclopropenone was performed weekly in patients across the entire approximately 26-week study.

Time point specified: patch test 1, 2 weeks after DPC sensitization. As for treatment: therapeutic diphenylcyclopropenone sensitization with weekly scalp DPC. TCRdb recomputed calls from the RACE reads with MiXCR, one row per CDR3 protein. The sample holds some 83,000 distinct CDR3 sequences, about 10% seen once. The germline CDR1 and CDR2 sequences are DFQATT and SNEGSKA (reference sequence). The CDR3 runs 16 residues. V shed 0 bases and J shed 0 bases, with 14 bases lying between them. The J gene is TRBJ1-2, the V gene TRBV20-1, with D hard to call. Specimen: whole blood, collected in connection with sensitization to the hapten diphenylcyclopropenone (DPC). The receptor comes from a woman aged 45-59 years with alopecia areata. Some clones in this sample may be carry-over from other donors' samples. CDR3 sequence: CSARDLVLGANYGYTF. CDR3 in DNA: TGCAGTGCTAGAGATCTCGTCTTGGGAGCTAACTATGGCTACACCTTC.